The rows below give T cell receptor beta chains drawn from one sample of a study of T cell repertoires in cytomegalovirus infection. Their cognate antigens are unknown. TCRdb reanalysed the reads using MiXCR and keeps one entry per CDR3 protein. The sample lists 700,000 to 900,000 distinct CDR3 sequences, 29% occurring once. Sequencing used cultured CD8+ T cells from PBMCs, obtained from culture after CMV antigen stimulation. These receptor sequences come from a human donor in good health (CMV status not recorded). Some clones in this sample may be carry-over from other donors' samples. Both conserved end residues are part of each CDR3. The D gene is left open where the match is weak. Clone size is given for some rows only: seen once, a few or many times, or a class if the clone is expanded.

J: TRBJ2-1; D: NA; size: many; V: TRBV7-8; DNA: TGTGCCAGCGTAACTCTCGGCTCCTACAATGAGCAGTTCTTC; CDR3: CASVTLGSYNEQFF
J: TRBJ1-4; D: NA; size: few; V: TRBV12-3/TRBV12-4; DNA: TGTGCCAGCAGGTCCGGTGGGAAACTGTTTTTT; CDR3: CASRSGGKLFF
J: TRBJ1-1; D: TRBD1; size: few; V: TRBV11-2; DNA: TGTGCCAGCAGCCCGCCCGGGACAGGCTTTCCGAACACTGAAGCTTTCTTT; CDR3: CASSPPGTGFPNTEAFF
J: TRBJ2-2; D: NA; size: NA; V: TRBV5-1; DNA: TGCGCCAGCAGCTACCGGGCTCCTAACACCGGGGAGCTGTTTTTT; CDR3: CASSYRAPNTGELFF
J: TRBJ2-1; D: TRBD2; size: NA; V: TRBV7-6; DNA: TGTGCCAGCAGACCCGGACTAGCGGGGGTGGCCTACAATGAGCAGTTCTTC; CDR3: CASRPGLAGVAYNEQFF
J: TRBJ2-5; D: NA; size: NA; V: TRBV9; DNA: TGTGCCAGCAGCGCACCCCGGGGCCCTCAAGAGACCCAGTACTTC; CDR3: CASSAPRGPQETQYF
J: TRBJ1-1; D: NA; size: NA; V: TRBV4-1; DNA: TGCGCCAGCAGCCAAGATCCAGTCACTGAAGCTTTCTTT; CDR3: CASSQDPVTEAFF
J: TRBJ2-1; D: TRBD1; size: NA; V: TRBV7-9; DNA: TGTGCCAGCAGCTTAGTGGGGACAGCAGCGGTTGGGGAGTTCTTC; CDR3: CASSLVGTAAVGEFF
J: TRBJ2-1; D: TRBD1; size: NA; V: TRBV14; DNA: TGTGCCAGCAGCCAAGGACAGGGCGGATGGGCGGGTGAGCAGTTCTTC; CDR3: CASSQGQGGWAGEQFF
J: TRBJ2-2; D: NA; size: few; V: TRBV4-1; DNA: TGCGCCAGCAGCCAAGCAAGGACAGCGAACACCGGGGAGCTGTTTTTT; CDR3: CASSQARTANTGELFF
J: TRBJ1-5; D: NA; size: few; V: TRBV27; DNA: TGTGCCAGCCGGCCTACCCTTAGCAATCAGCCCCAGCATTTT; CDR3: CASRPTLSNQPQHF
J: TRBJ1-5; D: NA; size: NA; V: TRBV7-6; DNA: TGTGCCAGCAGCTTAGGGCGGGGGATCGATCAGCCCCAGCATTTT; CDR3: CASSLGRGIDQPQHF
J: TRBJ1-5; D: NA; size: many; V: TRBV7-2; DNA: TGTGCCAGCAGCTTCGTGGGGGCCCTTGATCAGCCCCAGCATTTT; CDR3: CASSFVGALDQPQHF
J: TRBJ1-2; D: TRBD1; size: NA; V: TRBV27; DNA: TGTGCCAGCAGTTCCCCCCCGGACAGGGGCGGTGGCTACACCTTC; CDR3: CASSSPPDRGGGYTF
J: TRBJ1-1; D: NA; size: NA; V: TRBV25-1; DNA: TGTGCCAGCAGTGTAGGGGTTGAAGCTTTCTTT; CDR3: CASSVGVEAFF
J: TRBJ1-5; D: NA; size: NA; V: TRBV15; DNA: TGTGCCACCAGCTCCCCGCAAGGGAGCTATAGCAATCAGCCCCAGCATTTT; CDR3: CATSSPQGSYSNQPQHF
J: TRBJ1-1; D: NA; size: few; V: TRBV28; DNA: TGTGCCAGCAGTTTATGGGGGGACGTGAACACTGAAGCTTTCTTT; CDR3: CASSLWGDVNTEAFF
J: TRBJ1-5; D: NA; size: NA; V: TRBV27; DNA: TGTGCCAGCAGTTTGGGGGAGGGGCCCCAGCATTTT; CDR3: CASSLGEGPQHF
J: TRBJ2-7; D: NA; size: NA; V: TRBV2; DNA: TGTGCCACCGGAGCCTACGAGCAGTACTTC; CDR3: CATGAYEQYF
J: TRBJ2-1; D: TRBD1; size: few; V: TRBV6-6; DNA: TGTGCCAGCAGTTACTCGCGACAGGGGTTGGATGAGCAGTTCTTC; CDR3: CASSYSRQGLDEQFF
J: TRBJ2-4; D: TRBD1; size: NA; V: TRBV7-9; DNA: TGTGCCAGCAGCTTATATTCTGGGGACAGGGCTCCCTTTAAGTACTTC; CDR3: CASSLYSGDRAPFKYF
J: TRBJ1-1; D: NA; size: few; V: TRBV25-1; DNA: TGTGCCAGCAGTGAATACAGGGGCAGAGAAGCTTTCTTT; CDR3: CASSEYRGREAFF
J: TRBJ2-1; D: NA; size: NA; V: TRBV12-3/TRBV12-4; DNA: TGTGCCAGCAGTTTCTCGGTATATACGGGGTACTACAATGAGCAGTTCTTC; CDR3: CASSFSVYTGYYNEQFF
J: TRBJ1-1; D: NA; size: many; V: TRBV15; DNA: TGTGCCACCAGGGTTACAGGGTTTCAGTTCGAGAACACTGAAGCTTTCTTT; CDR3: CATRVTGFQFENTEAFF
J: TRBJ2-1; D: NA; size: NA; V: TRBV25-1; DNA: TGTGCCAGCAGTGGGCCCGCTCTTCCTACAATAACGCAGTTCTTC; CDR3: CASSGPALPTITQFF
J: TRBJ1-2; D: TRBD1; size: once; V: TRBV3-1; DNA: TGTGCCAGCAGCCAGGAAGGGGAACAGGGGGGAGTTGACTATGGCTACACCTTC; CDR3: CASSQEGEQGGVDYGYTF
J: TRBJ1-2; D: TRBD1; size: NA; V: TRBV7-8; DNA: TGTGCCAGCAGCTCCGGCGGGACAGGGGGCCGCTATGGCTACACCTTC; CDR3: CASSSGGTGGRYGYTF
J: TRBJ2-3; D: TRBD2; size: NA; V: TRBV7-3; DNA: TGTGCCAGCAGCAGCGACCCGATAGCGGGGGTTCCCACAGATACGCAGTATTTT; CDR3: CASSSDPIAGVPTDTQYF
J: TRBJ1-4; D: NA; size: NA; V: TRBV19; DNA: TGTGCCAGTACGGGGGGAGTGAATGAAAAACTGTTTTTT; CDR3: CASTGGVNEKLFF
J: TRBJ2-3; D: NA; size: few; V: TRBV6-5; DNA: TGTGCCAGCAGTAGTTTGCAGTCCCCCTTTAGCACAGATACGCAGTATTTT; CDR3: CASSSLQSPFSTDTQYF
J: TRBJ2-1; D: NA; size: NA; V: TRBV11-1; DNA: TGTGCCAGCAGCTCCCTGAGGAGTATCCCAGAGCAGTTCTTC; CDR3: CASSSLRSIPEQFF
J: TRBJ2-3; D: NA; size: NA; V: TRBV4-3; DNA: TGCGCCAGCAGCCCACAGGGACTCTATAGCACAGATACGCAGTATTTT; CDR3: CASSPQGLYSTDTQYF
J: TRBJ2-2; D: NA; size: NA; V: TRBV12-5; DNA: TGTGCTAGTGGTTTCCTAGCAGGGGACTTGGAAGGGACCGGGGAGCTGTTTTTT; CDR3: CASGFLAGDLEGTGELFF
J: TRBJ2-7; D: TRBD1; size: NA; V: TRBV3-1; DNA: TGTGCCAGCAGCCGGAGATCGGGACAGGGGGTTAGGAAGTACTTC; CDR3: CASSRRSGQGVRKYF
J: TRBJ2-5; D: NA; size: NA; V: TRBV4-1; DNA: TGCGCCAGCAGCGCCGCCCAGGGAAAGACCCAGTACTTC; CDR3: CASSAAQGKTQYF
J: TRBJ1-1; D: NA; size: many; V: TRBV19; DNA: TGTGCCAGTAGTGCGGGGATGAACACTGAAGCTTTCTTT; CDR3: CASSAGMNTEAFF
J: TRBJ2-5; D: NA; size: NA; V: TRBV7-6; DNA: TGTGCCAGCAGCTTAGCGGGGGATCGGAAGACCCAGTACTTC; CDR3: CASSLAGDRKTQYF
J: TRBJ2-5; D: NA; size: many; V: TRBV12-3/TRBV12-4; DNA: TGTGCCAGCAGTTTTGAGGGGGAGACCCAGTACTTC; CDR3: CASSFEGETQYF
J: TRBJ1-5; D: NA; size: NA; V: TRBV4-1; DNA: TGCGCCAGCAGCCAAGATCCCGTTGGGGCAGGTCAGCCCCAGCATTTT; CDR3: CASSQDPVGAGQPQHF
J: TRBJ1-5; D: NA; size: few; V: TRBV2; DNA: TGTGCCAGCAGTGAAGAGAAGTTTCACCAGCATTTT; CDR3: CASSEEKFHQHF
J: TRBJ1-5; D: NA; size: NA; V: TRBV5-1; DNA: TGCGCCAGCAGCCTGTCCCCTTACAATCAGCCCCAGCATTTT; CDR3: CASSLSPYNQPQHF
J: TRBJ2-2; D: TRBD2; size: NA; V: TRBV3-1; DNA: TGTGCCAGCAGCAAAGATCTACTAGCGGGGGCACGGGAGCTGTTTTTT; CDR3: CASSKDLLAGARELFF
J: TRBJ1-6; D: NA; size: NA; V: TRBV4-1; DNA: TGCGCCAGCAGCCAAGTCGGGGGTTCGGCACCCCTCCACTTT; CDR3: CASSQVGGSAPLHF
J: TRBJ2-3; D: NA; size: NA; V: TRBV25-1; DNA: TGTGCCAGCAGTTCTACCGGGGCGTGGGTCACAGATACGCAGTATTTT; CDR3: CASSSTGAWVTDTQYF
J: TRBJ2-5; D: NA; size: NA; V: TRBV9; DNA: TGTGCCAGCAGCGTAGTATCGCAAGAGACCCAGTACTTC; CDR3: CASSVVSQETQYF
J: TRBJ1-2; D: NA; size: NA; V: TRBV11-2; DNA: TGTGCCAGCAGCTTAGATCTGGGCCCCCAATACACCTTC; CDR3: CASSLDLGPQYTF
J: TRBJ2-1; D: NA; size: few; V: TRBV6-1; DNA: TGTGCCAGCAGTGAAAGAGACGGCCGGCGAAATGAGCAGTTCTTC; CDR3: CASSERDGRRNEQFF
J: TRBJ2-1; D: TRBD2; size: many; V: TRBV7-8; DNA: TGTGCCAGCAGCTCCCAGCGGGGGGGACCCTACAATGAGCAGTTCTTC; CDR3: CASSSQRGGPYNEQFF
J: TRBJ1-6; D: NA; size: many; V: TRBV7-8; DNA: TGTGCCAGCAGCTTGGGATATAATTCACCCCTCCACTTT; CDR3: CASSLGYNSPLHF
J: TRBJ1-2; D: NA; size: many; V: TRBV7-2; DNA: TGTGCCAGCAGCTTAGCATCCCCTAACTATGGCTACACCTTC; CDR3: CASSLASPNYGYTF
J: TRBJ2-2; D: TRBD1; size: few; V: TRBV6-2/TRBV6-3; DNA: TGTGCCAGCAGTTACCCCCTGGACAGGGCGGGCGGGGAGCTGTTTTTT; CDR3: CASSYPLDRAGGELFF
J: TRBJ1-6; D: TRBD1; size: few; V: TRBV11-2; DNA: TGTGCCAGCAGCAGACAGGGCTATAATTCACCCCTCCACTTT; CDR3: CASSRQGYNSPLHF
J: TRBJ2-3; D: TRBD2; size: many; V: TRBV7-2; DNA: TGTGCCAGCAGCTTAGGGACTAGAACAGATACGCAGTATTTT; CDR3: CASSLGTRTDTQYF
J: TRBJ1-5; D: NA; size: few; V: TRBV6-1; DNA: TGTGCCAGCAGTGAAGCGCTTGCCCAAAGAGCCAATCAGCCCCAGCATTTT; CDR3: CASSEALAQRANQPQHF
J: TRBJ1-1; D: NA; size: many; V: TRBV7-9; DNA: TGTGCCAGCAGCTTTTCATTCCAGGGCCAGAACACTGAAGCTTTCTTT; CDR3: CASSFSFQGQNTEAFF
J: TRBJ1-1; D: TRBD1; size: NA; V: TRBV13; DNA: TGTGCCAGCAGCTCAAAGGGACAGGTGTTTGACACTGAAGCTTTCTTT; CDR3: CASSSKGQVFDTEAFF
J: TRBJ1-1; D: NA; size: few; V: TRBV27; DNA: TGTGCCAGCAGTCGCGGGAGTAGAACTGAAGCTTTCTTT; CDR3: CASSRGSRTEAFF
J: TRBJ2-1; D: TRBD2; size: NA; V: TRBV12-3/TRBV12-4; DNA: TGTGCCAGCAGCCCTCCGGGGGGACTAGCGGGGCATGAGCAGTTCTTC; CDR3: CASSPPGGLAGHEQFF
J: TRBJ2-5; D: NA; size: NA; V: TRBV5-5; DNA: TGTGCCAGCGAAGCGGAGCCCATAGAAGAGACCCAGTACTTC; CDR3: CASEAEPIEETQYF
J: TRBJ2-1; D: TRBD2; size: NA; V: TRBV4-1; DNA: TGCGCCAGCAGCCAAGATTGGCAGGGAGGGGATGAGCAGTTCTTC; CDR3: CASSQDWQGGDEQFF